Listed here are 24 T cell receptor beta chains from one sample, sequenced in a study of cytomegalovirus exposure and HLA in healthy donors. Primers included in the PCR were 60 Vbeta and 13 Jbeta primers. Only in-frame clones appear in the TCRdb table, and some are missing; sequencing was by immunoSEQ multiplex PCR. The sample consists of about 110,000 clones, roughly 87% of them appearing once. The source material was PBMCs. These receptors all come from a man aged 25 to 45 in good health and CMV-seropositive.

The J gene is TRBJ1-2, the V gene TRBV5-1; 7 positions match TRBD1. V shed 4 bases and J 1 base; nucleotides not matched to a gene: 13. The V gene's germline CDR1 is SGHRS and CDR2 YFSETQ. This CDR3 has 17 amino acids. CDR3 sequence reads: CASSLRTGMGSNYGYTF. Here the CDR3 DNA reads TGCGCCAGCAGCCTAAGGACAGGAATGGGTAGTAACTATGGCTACACCTTC.

V usage is TRBV5-1 and J usage is TRBJ1-2, with D perhaps matching TRBD1 (6 bases). The CDR3 spans 16 residues. Per the germline V gene, CDR1 is SGHRS and CDR2 is YFSETQ. V dropped 8 bases and J dropped 0 bases, with 20 bases sitting between them. The CDR3 nucleotides read TGCGCCAGGACCGACAGGAGACTGGTTTCTAACTATGGCTACACCTTC. Protein: CARTDRRLVSNYGYTF.

The rearrangement uses TRBV5-1 and TRBJ2-5; tentatively, D is TRBD1 (6 bases). The CDR3 has 14 amino acids. Germline V CDR1 and CDR2: SGHRS, YFSETQ. Between the trimmed V and J ends, which lost 1 base and 4 bases, there was a span of 11 bases. The CDR3 DNA follows: TGCGCCAGCAGCTTGAAATCAGGGGCAGAGACCCAGTACTTC. Translating it yields CASSLKSGAETQYF.

This clone has just a few counts. This sequence joins TRBV4-1 and TRBJ2-6; possible D gene TRBD1, 5 bases. Germline lookup yields CDR1 MGHRA and CDR2 YSYEKL. Between the trimmed V and J ends, which lost 5 bases and 1 base, there was a span of 12 bases. The CDR3 runs to 16 residues. CDR3 coding DNA: TGCGCCAGCAGCTATTCTCAGGGATCTGGGGCCAACGTCCTGACTTTC. Residues: CASSYSQGSGANVLTF.

V is TRBV30 and J is TRBJ1-3, with TRBD1 as a possible D gene (6 bases). Germline lookup yields CDR1 GTSNPN and CDR2 SVGIG (reference sequence). Trimming took off 1 base at V and 0 bases at J, with 13 bases between the two ends. The CDR3 covers 16 residues. The CDR3 protein is CAWSGAGDSSGNTIYF. CDR3 coding DNA: TGTGCCTGGAGTGGAGCAGGGGATAGCTCTGGAAACACCATATATTTT.

This sequence joins TRBV1 and TRBJ2-7; no DNA check was done on the table's D call, TRBD2. TRBV1 is annotated as a pseudogene. CDR3 length equals 16 residues. CDR3 region: CTSSQDSGAKFHEQYF. The CDR3 bases are TGCACCAGCAGCCAAGATAGCGGGGCAAAGTTCCACGAGCAGTACTTC.

The chain employs TRBV5-5 and TRBJ1-2, with a tentative D call TRBD1 (5 bases). This CDR3 region has 13 residues. Germline-derived CDR1 and CDR2 are SGHKS and YYEKEE (reference sequence). V was shortened by 3 bases and J by 8 bases, with 14 bases between the two germline ends. CDR3 in DNA: TGTGCCAGCAGCTCGCGACAGTATGAAGGCTACACCTTC. Its translation: CASSSRQYEGYTF.

This clone was observed a single time. The CDR3: CASRTWGGRPEAFF. The DNA of the CDR3 is TGTGCCAGTAGGACGTGGGGGGGGAGGCCTGAAGCTTTCTTT. The J gene is TRBJ1-1, the V gene TRBV19, with TRBD1 as a possible D gene (5 bases). The length of the CDR3 is 14 residues. Trimming took 6 bases from V and 6 from J, leaving 17 bases between them. Germline V lookup: CDR1 LNHDA, CDR2 SQIVND (reference sequence).

The rearrangement joins TRBV25-1 to TRBJ1-1; 9 bases are a match to TRBD1. This CDR3 is 16 amino acids long. Germline loops: CDR1 MGHDK, CDR2 SYGVNS. V was pared by 3 bases and J by 4 bases, with 9 bases of the junction left unmatched. The CDR3 nucleotides read TGTGCCAGCAGTGATTCGGGACAGGGTCGTGGCACTGAAGCTTTCTTT. Translating gives CASSDSGQGRGTEAFF.

The chain couples TRBV11-2 to TRBJ2-1, with D unresolved. V dropped 1 base and J dropped 5 bases, with 9 bases sitting between them. Germline V gives CDR1 SGHAT, CDR2 FQNNGV. This CDR3 comprises 14 residues. The CDR3 spells CASSLGFQNNEQFF. Written as DNA, the CDR3 is TGTGCCAGCAGCTTAGGATTCCAGAACAATGAGCAGTTCTTC.

This clone was counted between two and nine times. The chain employs TRBV6-4 and TRBJ1-2; 8 bases align to TRBD1. With V trimmed by 6 bases and J by 2 bases, 2 bases remained unmatched. Germline V gives CDR1 MRHNA, CDR2 SNTAGT. This CDR3 comprises 13 residues. The CDR3 DNA sequence: TGTGCCAGCAGCGGACAGGGAAACTATGGCTACACCTTC. The encoded protein is CASSGQGNYGYTF.

The CDR3 here is CASSLRTGGDLGYTF. Here the CDR3 DNA reads TGCGCCAGCAGCTTAAGGACAGGGGGAGACCTTGGCTACACCTTC. The chain combines TRBV5-1 with TRBJ1-2; 10 bases line up with TRBD1. The CDR3 loop spans 15 amino acids. Germline V gene data show CDR1 as SGHRS and CDR2 as YFSETQ. The V segment lost 2 bases and the J segment 7 bases; nucleotides outside the gene matches: 8. The whole variable domain, remainder taken from reference TRBV5-1 and TRBJ1-2, is KAGVTQTPRYLIKTRGQQVTLSCSPISGHRSVSWYQQTPGQGLQFLFEYFSETQRNKGNFPGRFSGRQFSNSRSEMNVSTLELGDSALYLCASSLRTGGDLGYTFGSGTRLTVV.

The chain combines TRBV2 with TRBJ2-7; TRBD2 is a possible D gene (6 bases). The CDR3 is 12 amino acids. Germline CDR1 and CDR2: SNHLY and FYNNEI. Trimming took off 7 bases at V and 0 bases at J, with 7 bases between the two ends. The CDR3 nucleotides are TGTGCCAGCACGGGGGACTCCTACGAGCAGTACTTC. This gives the protein CASTGDSYEQYF.

The chain recombines TRBV30 with TRBJ2-1; 11 nucleotides line up with TRBD2. This CDR3 region has 15 residues. Germline V gives CDR1 GTSNPN, CDR2 SVGIG (reference sequence). Trimming cost V 0 bases and J 8 bases; bases outside gene matches: 6. This CDR3 reads CAWSVSLAGADEQFF. The CDR3, as DNA: TGTGCCTGGAGTGTCTCACTAGCGGGGGCCGATGAGCAGTTCTTC.

This clone was recorded a few times. The J gene is TRBJ1-2, the V gene TRBV2; TRBD1 agrees at 8 bases. The CDR3 covers 15 residues. V lost 0 bases, J lost 4 bases, and 4 bases stayed unmatched. Germline V gene sequence: CDR1 SNHLY, CDR2 FYNNEI. The CDR3 DNA follows: TGTGCCAGCAGTGAAGCCCGGGACAGGAGCTATGGCTACACCTTC. Translated: CASSEARDRSYGYTF.

V is TRBV6-1 and J is TRBJ1-4; 9 nucleotides align to TRBD1. Losses at the gene ends were 5 bases for V and 5 bases for J; bases not matched to a gene: 6. The CDR3 has 15 amino acids. Germline V gene lookup returns CDR1 MNHNS and CDR2 SASEGT. The CDR3 here is CASSRRQGVNEKLFF. The CDR3 DNA is TGTGCCAGCAGTCGGAGACAGGGGGTGAATGAAAAACTGTTTTTT.

V is TRBV28 and J is TRBJ1-5; a possible D gene is TRBD1 (5 bases). V dropped 6 bases and J dropped 11 bases, with 20 bases sitting between them. Germline CDR1 and CDR2: MDHEN and SYDVKM. The CDR3 has 14 residues. The CDR3 sequence is CASRPTGVQVSQHF. CDR3 nucleotide sequence: TGTGCCAGCAGACCTACAGGAGTCCAAGTCTCCCAGCATTTT.

This clone was counted a single time. The V call is TRBV6-5, the J call TRBJ1-1, with TRBD1 matching over 8 bases. Germline CDR1 and CDR2: MNHEY and SVGAGI. This CDR3 is 16 amino acids long. The V and J ends lost 0 bases and 0 bases, in that order; junction bases with no gene match: 3. This chain's CDR3 is CASSYSPGQVNTEAFF. The CDR3 DNA reads TGTGCCAGCAGTTACTCGCCGGGACAGGTGAACACTGAAGCTTTCTTT.

The V call is TRBV7-9, the J call TRBJ1-6; 12 nucleotides line up with TRBD1. The V segment lost 4 bases and the J segment 10 bases; nucleotides outside the gene matches: 11. The CDR3 loop spans 17 amino acids. Looked up from germline, CDR1 is SEHNR and CDR2 is FQNEAQ (reference sequence). This CDR3 reads CASSSPPGQGAESPLHF. CDR3 bases: TGTGCCAGCAGCTCGCCTCCGGGACAGGGGGCGGAATCACCCCTCCACTTT.

The chain combines TRBV6-4 with TRBJ2-1; 10 nucleotides line up with TRBD2. The ends lost 3 bases at V and 5 bases at J; junction bases unmatched: 4. The V gene's germline CDR1 is MRHNA and CDR2 SNTAGT. This CDR3 spans 15 amino acids. The CDR3 DNA is TGTGCCAGCAGTGATTTAGCGGGGGGCAACAATGAGCAGTTCTTC. The encoded protein is CASSDLAGGNNEQFF.

About this clone: At one of its ends the junction is not consistent with the germline gene, which may arise from a read error. The V call is TRBV7-2, the J call TRBJ2-4; 7 nucleotides line up with TRBD1. CDR3 length equals 15 residues. Germline CDR1 and CDR2: SGHTA and FQGNSA. CDR3: CASSLEPGQQNSQYF. CDR3 in DNA: TGTGCCAGCAGCTTAGAACCGGGACAGCAAAACAGTCAGTACTTC.

A single count supports this clone. V usage is TRBV6-1 and J usage is TRBJ2-1, with TRBD2 matching over 11 bases. Germline V gives CDR1 MNHNS, CDR2 SASEGT. The trim removed 4 bases at V and 7 bases at J, leaving 6 bases unmatched. This CDR3 is built from 15 residues. The CDR3 nucleotides read TGTGCCAGCAGTGTAAGACTAGCGGGGTCGAATGAGCAGTTCTTC. It yields the protein CASSVRLAGSNEQFF.

The chain couples TRBV7-9 to TRBJ1-2, with 8 bases lining up with TRBD1. Losses at the gene ends were 3 bases for V and 4 bases for J; bases not matched to a gene: 4. The CDR3 length is 14 residues. The germline CDR1 and CDR2 sequences are SEHNR and FQNEAQ (reference sequence). The CDR3 DNA reads TGTGCCAGCAGCTTCCAGGGGGCCAGCTATGGCTACACCTTC. Protein: CASSFQGASYGYTF.

The chain has TRBV10-3 and TRBJ1-4; D perhaps matches TRBD1 (5 bases). V lost 0 bases and J 8 bases, leaving 13 bases between the germline ends. In germline, CDR1 is ENHRY, CDR2 SYGVKD. The CDR3 covers 15 residues. The CDR3 DNA reads TGTGCCATCAGTGAGTCCCAGGGTTTCCAGGAAAAACTGTTTTTT. This sequence encodes CAISESQGFQEKLFF.